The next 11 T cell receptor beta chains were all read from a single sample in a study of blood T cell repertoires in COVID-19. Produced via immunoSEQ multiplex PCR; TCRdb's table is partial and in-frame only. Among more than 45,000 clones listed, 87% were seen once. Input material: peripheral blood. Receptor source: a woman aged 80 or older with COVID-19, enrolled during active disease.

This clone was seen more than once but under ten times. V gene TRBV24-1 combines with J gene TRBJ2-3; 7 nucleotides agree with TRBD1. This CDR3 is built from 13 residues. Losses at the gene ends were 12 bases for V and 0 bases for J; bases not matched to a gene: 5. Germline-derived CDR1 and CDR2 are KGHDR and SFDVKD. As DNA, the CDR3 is TGTGCCGTAGGGGGCCTTAGCACAGATACGCAGTATTTT. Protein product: CAVGGLSTDTQYF.

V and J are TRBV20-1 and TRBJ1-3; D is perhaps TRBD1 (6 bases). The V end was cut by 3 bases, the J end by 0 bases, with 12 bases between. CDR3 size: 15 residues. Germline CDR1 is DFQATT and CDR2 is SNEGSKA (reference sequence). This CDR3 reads CSASRGLSSGNTIYF. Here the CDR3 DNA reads TGCAGTGCTAGTAGGGGGTTGTCCTCTGGAAACACCATATATTTT.

CDR3 sequence (DNA): TGTGCCTGGGTTTACAGGGAAAACACTGAAGCTTTCTTT. As protein: CAWVYRENTEAFF. The chain recombines TRBV30 with TRBJ1-1; a weak D match, TRBD1 (6 bases). In germline, CDR1 is GTSNPN, CDR2 SVGIG (reference sequence). CDR3 length equals 13 residues. V was shortened by 5 bases and J by 2 bases, with 12 bases between the two germline ends. The whole variable domain, remainder taken from reference TRBV30 and TRBJ1-1, is SQTIHQWPATLVQPVGSPLSLECTVEGTSNPNLYWYRQAAGRGLQLLFYSVGIGQISSEVPQNLSASRPQDRQFILSSKKLLLSDSGFYLCAWVYRENTEAFFGQGTRLTVV.

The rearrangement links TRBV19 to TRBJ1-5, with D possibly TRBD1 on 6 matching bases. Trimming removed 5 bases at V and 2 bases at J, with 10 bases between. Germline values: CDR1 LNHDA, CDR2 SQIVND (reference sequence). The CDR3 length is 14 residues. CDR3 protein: CASSPGVGNQPQHF. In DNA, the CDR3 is TGTGCCAGTAGTCCAGGGGTCGGCAATCAGCCCCAGCATTTT.

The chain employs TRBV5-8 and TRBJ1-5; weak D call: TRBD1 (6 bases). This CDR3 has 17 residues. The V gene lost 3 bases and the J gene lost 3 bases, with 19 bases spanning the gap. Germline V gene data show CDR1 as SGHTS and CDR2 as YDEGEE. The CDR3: CASSYRTVRLNNQPQHF. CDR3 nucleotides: TGTGCCAGCAGCTACCGGACAGTCAGGTTGAACAATCAGCCCCAGCATTTT.

In DNA form, the CDR3 reads TGTGCCAGCAGCCAAGACCGGACAGTGAACACCGGGGAGCTGTTTTTT. Its translation: CASSQDRTVNTGELFF. The V gene is TRBV3-1 (or the pseudogene TRBV3-2), the J gene TRBJ2-2, with a tentative D call TRBD1 (6 bases). This CDR3 has 16 amino acids. CDR1 is LGHDT and CDR2 is YNNKEL in the germline V gene (reference sequence). V shed 0 bases and J shed 1 base, with 9 bases lying between them.

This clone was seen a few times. The CDR3 spells CASSLEPGQNTGELFF. As DNA, the CDR3 is TGCGCCAGCAGCTTGGAGCCGGGACAAAACACCGGGGAGCTGTTTTTT. The V call is TRBV5-1, the J call TRBJ2-2; weak D call: TRBD1 (6 bases). V gave up 0 bases and J gave up 2 bases, with 11 bases separating them. Germline lookup yields CDR1 SGHRS and CDR2 YFSETQ. The CDR3 runs 16 residues.

The CDR3 DNA sequence: TGTGCCAGTAGAGATAGGTCAGGGAACAATTCACCCCTCCACTTT. Its protein product is CASRDRSGNNSPLHF. The genes are TRBV19 and TRBJ1-6; perhaps TRBD1 as D (5 bases). V dropped 6 bases and J dropped 7 bases, with 16 bases sitting between them. CDR1 and CDR2 from the germline V gene are LNHDA and SQIVND (reference sequence). This CDR3 comprises 15 residues.

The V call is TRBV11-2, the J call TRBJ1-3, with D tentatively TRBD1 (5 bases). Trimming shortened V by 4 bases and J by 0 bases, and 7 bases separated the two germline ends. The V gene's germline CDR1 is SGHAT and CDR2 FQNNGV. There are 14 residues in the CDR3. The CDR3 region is CASSSGISGNTIYF. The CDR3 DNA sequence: TGTGCCAGCAGCTCAGGGATCTCTGGAAACACCATATATTTT.

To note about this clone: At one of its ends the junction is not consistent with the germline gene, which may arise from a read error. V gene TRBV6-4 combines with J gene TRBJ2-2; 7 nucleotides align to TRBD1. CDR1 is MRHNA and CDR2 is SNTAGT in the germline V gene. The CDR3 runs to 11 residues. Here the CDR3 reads CASNCTGDLFF. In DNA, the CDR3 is TGTGCCAGCAATTGCACAGGGGACCTGTTTTTT.

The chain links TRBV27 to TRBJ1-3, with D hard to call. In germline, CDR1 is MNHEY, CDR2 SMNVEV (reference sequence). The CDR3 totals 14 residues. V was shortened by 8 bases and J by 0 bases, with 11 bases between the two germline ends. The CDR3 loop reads CASGGRNSGNTIYF. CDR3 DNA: TGTGCCAGCGGAGGACGGAACTCTGGAAACACCATATATTTT.